This entry lists 7 T cell receptor beta chains sequenced from one sample in a study of cytomegalovirus exposure and HLA in healthy donors. TCRdb's copy holds only in-frame clones and misses some; the assay was immunoSEQ multiplex PCR. There are nearly 80,000 clones in the sample; roughly 93% occur only once, and 3.6% lies in the top ten. The source material was PBMCs. All receptors come from a woman in her 30s in good health and CMV-seronegative.

The V and J genes are TRBV5-8 and TRBJ1-5; D is unclear. CDR3 length: 11 residues. V shed 4 bases and J shed 4 bases, with 3 bases lying between them. The germline CDR1 and CDR2 sequences are SGHTS and YDEGEE. Here the CDR3 DNA reads TGTGCCAGCAGCCTGAATCAGCCCCAGCATTTT. This translates into CASSLNQPQHF.

The CDR3 region is CAISESDSQNTEAFF. As DNA, the CDR3 is TGTGCCATCAGTGAGTCGGACAGTCAGAACACTGAAGCTTTCTTT. V is TRBV10-3 and J is TRBJ1-1; weak D call: TRBD1 (6 bases). V was clipped by 0 bases and J by 1 base, with 9 bases between them. Germline V lookup: CDR1 ENHRY, CDR2 SYGVKD. CDR3 length: 15 amino acids.

The genes are TRBV23-1 and TRBJ1-1; D may be TRBD1 (6 bases). TRBV23-1 is filed as an ORF, its function uncertain. V shed 1 base and J shed 1 base, with 10 bases lying between them. The CDR3 totals 15 residues. The DNA for the CDR3 is TGCGCCAGCAGTCAATGGGACACCGAGAACACTGAAGCTTTCTTT. This gives the protein CASSQWDTENTEAFF.

This chain connects TRBV7-8 to TRBJ1-2; no clear D gene. The CDR3 extends over 16 amino acids. The V gene's germline CDR1 is SGHVS and CDR2 FQNEAQ. Trimming shortened V by 5 bases and J by 8 bases, and 24 bases separated the two germline ends. CDR3 DNA: TGTGCCAGCAGCACCCAACGCGCCCGAAGTTCCTACGGCTACACCTTC. This codes for CASSTQRARSSYGYTF.

The chain recombines TRBV9 with TRBJ2-2; 8 bases match TRBD1. This CDR3 is 15 amino acids long. With V trimmed by 4 bases and J by 4 bases, 6 bases remained unmatched. The germline gives CDR1 SGDLS, CDR2 YYNGEE. The CDR3: CASSLGQGSTGELFF. In DNA form, the CDR3 reads TGTGCCAGCAGCCTCGGACAGGGTAGCACCGGGGAGCTGTTTTTT.

The rearrangement uses TRBV30 and TRBJ2-7, with 11 bases that match TRBD2. This CDR3 is 14 amino acids long. V lost 1 base, J lost 2 bases, and 1 base stayed unmatched. Germline CDR1 and CDR2: GTSNPN and SVGIG (reference sequence). In DNA, the CDR3 is TGTGCCTGGAGTGGGACTAGCGGGCCCTACGAGCAGTACTTC. It translates to CAWSGTSGPYEQYF.

This chain links TRBV30 with TRBJ2-5, with D unresolved. There are 13 residues in the CDR3. Trimming removed 3 bases at V and 5 bases at J, with 13 bases between. Germline loops: CDR1 GTSNPN, CDR2 SVGIG (reference sequence). This CDR3 reads CAWRVKSAETQYF. For the CDR3, the DNA is TGTGCCTGGAGGGTTAAAAGCGCGGAGACCCAGTACTTC.